Below are 18 T cell receptor beta chains sequenced from a single sample in a study of cytomegalovirus exposure and HLA in healthy donors. Both 60 Vbeta primers and 13 Jbeta primers went into the PCR. The table came from immunoSEQ multiplex PCR; TCRdb's copy has only in-frame clones and leaves some out. Of under 110,000 clones in the sample, approximately 75% were seen once. The sample was PBMCs. Source of these receptors: a woman aged 40-49 years in good health and CMV-seronegative.

The V call is TRBV15, the J call TRBJ2-5, with 8 bases matching TRBD1. The end of the DNA aligns better with TRBJ2-7, so the J call may be wrong. The CDR3 is made up of 15 amino acids. Germline values: CDR1 LNHNV, CDR2 YYDKDF (reference sequence). The CDR3 spells CATSRVGQGSYEQYF. CDR3 in DNA: TGTGCCACCAGCAGAGTTGGACAGGGAAGTTACGAGCAGTACTTC.

The CDR3 DNA is TGTGCCAGCAGCGTGACAGGGATCCAGGAGACCCAGTACTTC. Amino acids: CASSVTGIQETQYF. The chain couples TRBV9 to TRBJ2-5, with 7 bases aligning to TRBD1. Trimming at V came to 2 bases and at J to 5 bases, leaving 6 bases not matched to a gene. Germline loops: CDR1 SGDLS, CDR2 YYNGEE. This CDR3 is 14 amino acids long. The complete variable domain, with remaining parts taken from reference TRBV9 and TRBJ2-5, reads DSGVTQTPKHLITATGQRVTLRCSPRSGDLSVYWYQQSLDQGLQFLIQYYNGEERAKGNILERFSAQQFPDLHSELNLSSLELGDSALYFCASSVTGIQETQYFGPGTRLLVL.

The chain uses TRBV4-1 and TRBJ2-1, with 10 bases aligning to TRBD1. Per germline, CDR1 MGHRA and CDR2 YSYEKL. The CDR3 sequence is 18 residues long. Trimming took 1 base from V and 4 from J; bases not matched to a gene: 10. The CDR3 DNA is TGCGCCAGCAGCCAAGGCCACCTCGACAGGGGGCGGTACAATGAGCAGTTCTTC. This gives the protein CASSQGHLDRGRYNEQFF.

The V and J genes are TRBV6-5 and TRBJ1-2, with TRBD1 as a possible D gene (5 bases). V lost 8 bases, J lost 2 bases, and 12 bases lay in between. The CDR3 extends over 13 amino acids. Germline CDR1 reads MNHEY; CDR2 reads SVGAGI. CDR3 nucleotides: TGTGCCAGCGTTCCTTACAGGAACTATGGCTACACCTTC. Translated, it gives CASVPYRNYGYTF.

The rearrangement joins TRBV6-1 to TRBJ2-2; D gene uncertain. Germline values: CDR1 MNHNS, CDR2 SASEGT. The CDR3 has 13 amino acids. V shed 7 bases and J shed 1 base, with 7 bases lying between them. CDR3 DNA: TGTGCCAGCACTCAGGTGAACACCGGGGAGCTGTTTTTT. It specifies CASTQVNTGELFF.

The chain carries TRBV4-2 and TRBJ2-5, with 7 bases that match TRBD1. Germline V CDR1 and CDR2: LGHNA, YNFKEQ. CDR3 size: 17 residues. The J segment lost 2 bases and the V segment lost 0 bases, leaving 9 bases of the junction unmatched. CDR3 sequence: CASSQDVRARGQETQYF. CDR3 nucleotides: TGTGCCAGCAGCCAAGATGTCCGCGCCAGGGGGCAAGAGACCCAGTACTTC.

This clone was picked up a small number of times. This chain joins TRBV4-3 and TRBJ2-5, with a possible D match to TRBD1 (7 bases). V lost 1 base and J 5 bases, leaving 17 bases between the germline ends. Per the germline V gene, CDR1 is LGHNA and CDR2 is YSLEER. The CDR3 consists of 16 residues. The CDR3 coding sequence is TGCGCCAGCAGCCAAGCCTCCCAGGGGGGAGATGAGACCCAGTACTTC. Its translation: CASSQASQGGDETQYF.

This clone appeared once. The CDR3: CASSPIGGTNSYEQYF. The CDR3 DNA sequence: TGTGCCAGCAGCCCCATAGGGGGGACTAACTCCTACGAGCAGTACTTC. The gene calls are TRBV7-2 and TRBJ2-7, with D maybe TRBD2 (7 bases). The CDR3 covers 16 residues. The germline V and J ends were trimmed by 5 bases and 0 bases, with 17 bases remaining between them. Germline lookup yields CDR1 SGHTA and CDR2 FQGNSA.

This clone was found a few times. This chain uses TRBV25-1 with TRBJ1-4, with 8 bases matching TRBD1. CDR3 length equals 15 residues. The germline gives CDR1 MGHDK, CDR2 SYGVNS. V gave up 3 bases and J gave up 3 bases; unmatched junction bases: 3. CDR3 sequence: CASSDRGPSNEKLFF. The CDR3 DNA sequence: TGTGCCAGCAGTGACAGGGGGCCATCTAATGAAAAACTGTTTTTT.

The chain employs TRBV7-9 and TRBJ1-1, with 9 bases fitting TRBD1. V dropped 5 bases and J dropped 8; count of bases not matched to a gene: 12. Per germline, CDR1 SEHNR and CDR2 FQNEAQ (reference sequence). The CDR3 covers 15 residues. CDR3 residues: CASSPRSTGGAEAFF. In DNA form, the CDR3 reads TGTGCCAGCAGCCCTCGTTCGACAGGGGGAGCCGAAGCTTTCTTT.

This sequence joins TRBV30 and TRBJ2-3, with 9 bases aligning to TRBD2. Germline loops: CDR1 GTSNPN, CDR2 SVGIG (reference sequence). V gave up 5 bases and J gave up 4 bases; unmatched junction bases: 7. This CDR3 region has 14 residues. The CDR3 DNA is TGTGCCTGGGGCACGGGGACTAGCCCAGATACGCAGTATTTT. It translates to CAWGTGTSPDTQYF.

V gene TRBV27 combines with J gene TRBJ1-6; D call uncertain. The CDR3 is 15 amino acids. CDR1 and CDR2 from the germline V gene are MNHEY and SMNVEV (reference sequence). The V end lost 10 bases, the J end lost 4 bases, and 17 bases lay between the germline ends. The CDR3 DNA sequence: TGTGCCACCCGGCGGGCAGCCGATTATAATTCACCCCTCCACTTT. It specifies CATRRAADYNSPLHF.

The CDR3 spells CASSIPGTGGNEQFF. CDR3 nucleotide sequence: TGTGCCAGCAGCATACCCGGGACAGGGGGGAATGAGCAGTTCTTC. The chain couples TRBV7-2 to TRBJ2-1, with 11 nucleotides matching TRBD1. The CDR3 runs to 15 residues. The ends lost 5 bases at V and 7 bases at J; junction bases unmatched: 7. From germline, CDR1 is SGHTA and CDR2 FQGNSA.

The sample holds a few counts of this clone. Sequence at one end of the junction differs from germline and may be a read error. The V call is TRBV7-9, the J call TRBJ2-7, with 11 bases identical to TRBD1. The CDR3 has 15 amino acids. CDR1 and CDR2 from the germline V gene are SEHNR and FQNEAQ (reference sequence). CDR3 protein: CSSSLLRDRGDEQYF. CDR3 coding DNA: TGTTCCAGCAGCTTGCTCCGGGACAGGGGGGACGAGCAGTACTTC. Complete variable domain (other parts from reference TRBV7-9 and TRBJ2-7): DTGVSQNPRHKITKRGQNVTFRCDPISEHNRLYWYRQTLGQGPEFLTYFQNEAQLEKSRLLSDRFSAERPKGSFSTLEIQRTEQGDSAMYLCSSSLLRDRGDEQYFGPGTRLTVT.

The rearrangement links TRBV6-1 to TRBJ2-1; TRBD2 agrees at 13 bases. The CDR3 runs to 17 residues. V trimming: 3 bases; J trimming: 5 bases; junction bases outside the gene matches: 7. From germline, CDR1 is MNHNS and CDR2 SASEGT. The CDR3 DNA reads as TGTGCCAGCAGTGAGACCGGACTAGCGGGGGCCCACAATGAGCAGTTCTTC. Translation: CASSETGLAGAHNEQFF.

The chain combines TRBV10-3 with TRBJ2-3; 9 bases are a match to TRBD1. This CDR3 region has 16 residues. J gave up 0 bases and V 3 bases, and 4 bases lay outside the gene matches. The germline CDR1 and CDR2 sequences are ENHRY and SYGVKD. CDR3 sequence (DNA): TGTGCCATCAGTGATCAGACAGGGGGGAGCACAGATACGCAGTATTTT. As protein: CAISDQTGGSTDTQYF.

The chain joins TRBV9 to TRBJ2-4; tentatively, D is TRBD2 (6 bases). This CDR3 contains 15 residues. Germline CDR1 SGDLS, CDR2 YYNGEE. The V end lost 3 bases, the J end lost 1 base, and 11 bases lay between the germline ends. The CDR3 region has the DNA TGTGCCAGCAGCGCGTCGGGGGAGGCCAAAAACATTCAGTACTTC. It encodes CASSASGEAKNIQYF.

The chain recombines TRBV7-9 with TRBJ1-4, with TRBD1 identical over 10 bases. The CDR3 sequence is 16 residues long. The germline V gene has CDR1 SEHNR and CDR2 FQNEAQ (reference sequence). V was pared by 5 bases and J by 1 base, with 4 bases of the junction left unmatched. The CDR3 DNA sequence: TGTGCCAGCAGCCCAGGACAGGGGGTAACTAATGAAAAACTGTTTTTT. It encodes CASSPGQGVTNEKLFF.